This T cell receptor (beta chain) comes out of a study of T cell repertoires in cytomegalovirus infection. Study details: Peptides in the study included HLA-C-restricted and HLA-B-restricted CMV epitopes. It was the public TCR beta signatures that indicated both CMV infection and matching HLA type.

This CDR3 region has 16 residues. V trimming: 3 bases; J trimming: 0 bases; junction bases outside the gene matches: 7. The germline gives CDR1 LNHNV, CDR2 YYDKDF (reference sequence). TCRdb re-called the reads through MiXCR, storing one row per CDR3 protein. The sample has about 35,000 distinct CDR3 sequences; just over 50% are singletons. A word on this clonotype: Its specificity is unknown.

Study results and caveats: Using cumulative public TCR beta family frequency, the authors identified those who carried CMV together with the relevant HLA. CMV-specific HLA-C-restricted TCR beta clonotypes dominated the ex vivo response.

The material was CD8+ T cells from cultured PBMCs, obtained from culture after CMV antigen stimulation. The TCR comes from a human donor in good health (CMV status not recorded). Some clones in this sample may be carry-over from other donors' samples. This chain uses TRBV15 with TRBJ2-7; 8 bases match TRBD2. CDR3 loop: CATSRTLAADSYEQYF. CDR3 nucleotide sequence: TGTGCCACCAGCAGGACACTAGCGGCTGACTCCTACGAGCAGTACTTC. Variable domain in full (rest from reference TRBV15 and TRBJ2-7): DAMVIQNPRYQVTQFGKPVTLSCSQTLNHNVMYWYQQKSSQAPKLLFHYYDKDFNNEADTPDNFQSRRPNTSFCFLDIRSPGLGDTAMYLCATSRTLAADSYEQYFGPGTRLTVT.